Below, 9 T cell receptor beta chains from the same sample are listed, as sequenced in a study of T cells in Graves' hyperthyroidism and ophthalmopathy. Amplification targeted TCR beta CDR3 regions from RNA transcripts. The primer set for the first-round RT-PCR of the TCR CDR3 was HTBI. Each CDR3 protein gets one entry after TCRdb re-called the multiplex PCR reads with MiXCR. The repertoire includes about 270,000 distinct CDR3 sequences, over 20% of them detected once, and roughly 60% sits in the top ten. The source material was blood. The receptors come from a man aged 25-45 years with Graves' ophthalmopathy.

V gene TRBV24-1 combines with J gene TRBJ2-5; a weak D match, TRBD1 (5 bases). The CDR3 consists of 17 residues. The V gene lost 3 bases and the J gene lost 2 bases, with 18 bases spanning the gap. CDR1 and CDR2 from the germline V gene are KGHDR and SFDVKD. CDR3 coding DNA: TGTGCCACCAGTGATCCAGGGCGAAGAACCACTCAAGAGACCCAGTACTTC. Translated, it gives CATSDPGRRTTQETQYF.

V and J are TRBV7-9 and TRBJ2-5; 7 nucleotides line up with TRBD2. Germline V gene sequence: CDR1 SEHNR, CDR2 FQNEAQ (reference sequence). The CDR3 extends over 15 amino acids. The trim removed 5 bases at V and 5 bases at J, leaving 11 bases unmatched. CDR3 amino acids: CASSLGAGGSETQYF. The CDR3 DNA sequence: TGTGCCAGCAGCCTCGGTGCGGGCGGGAGTGAGACCCAGTACTTC.

This clonotype occurred many times. The chain has TRBV30 and TRBJ1-4; no clear D gene. CDR3 length equals 12 residues. The V and J ends lost 1 base and 8 bases respectively, with 8 bases between them. The germline CDR1 and CDR2 sequences are GTSNPN and SVGIG (reference sequence). The CDR3, as DNA: TGTGCCTGGAGTGCCGGGGAGGAAAAACTGTTTTTT. Its translation: CAWSAGEEKLFF.

Comment on this clonotype: One junction end does not reproduce the germline sequence, and a read error may be involved. V is TRBV6-1 and J is TRBJ1-5; 9 bases are shared with TRBD1. Germline loops: CDR1 MNHNS, CDR2 SASEGT. The length of the CDR3 is 15 residues. The CDR3 sequence: CASREDRGNNQPQHF. The CDR3 DNA reads TGTGCCAGCAGAGAAGACAGGGGGAACAATCAGCCCCAGCATTTT.

The V gene is TRBV7-8, the J gene TRBJ1-4; 12 bases line up with TRBD1. Germline CDR1 and CDR2: SGHVS and FQNEAQ. The CDR3 has 16 amino acids. V trimming: 4 bases; J trimming: 10 bases; junction bases outside the gene matches: 10. The CDR3 bases are TGTGCCAGCAGCTCCCAGGGGGGGACAGGGGGCGGAAAACTGTTTTTT. Protein product: CASSSQGGTGGGKLFF.

The rearrangement links TRBV20-1 to TRBJ1-1; D gene ambiguous. The germline V gene encodes CDR1 DFQATT and CDR2 SNEGSKA (reference sequence). The CDR3 loop spans 15 amino acids. V was shortened by 2 bases and J by 0 bases, with 13 bases between the two germline ends. CDR3 bases: TGCAGTGCTAGACCCGGGGTATGGGTGAACACTGAAGCTTTCTTT. Its protein product is CSARPGVWVNTEAFF.

This clonotype was seen at least ten times. The chain employs TRBV27 and TRBJ2-1; 9 bases match TRBD2. The CDR3 runs 16 residues. The ends lost 3 bases at V and 0 bases at J; junction bases unmatched: 3. Germline CDR1 reads MNHEY; CDR2 reads SMNVEV (reference sequence). The CDR3 region has the DNA TGTGCCAGCAGTTTCTATAGCGGGAGCTCCTACAATGAGCAGTTCTTC. This encodes CASSFYSGSSYNEQFF.

This clonotype was seen more than once but under ten times. This chain uses TRBV7-9 with TRBJ2-3, with no clear D. Trimming removed 8 bases at V and 10 bases at J, with 4 bases between. The CDR3 extends over 8 amino acids. Looked up from germline, CDR1 is SEHNR and CDR2 is FQNEAQ (reference sequence). The CDR3 DNA follows: TGTGCCAGCTCCCCGCAGTATTTT. Its translation: CASSPQYF.

As regards this clonotype: At one end the junction does not follow the germline gene, possibly because of a read error. The V gene is TRBV7-9, the J gene TRBJ2-7; weak D call: TRBD2 (6 bases). The CDR3 has 12 amino acids. Germline-derived CDR1 and CDR2 are SEHNR and FQNEAQ (reference sequence). CDR3 residues: CASSLVWRELYF. CDR3 nucleotides: TGTGCCAGCAGCTTAGTCTGGAGGGAGCTGTACTTC.